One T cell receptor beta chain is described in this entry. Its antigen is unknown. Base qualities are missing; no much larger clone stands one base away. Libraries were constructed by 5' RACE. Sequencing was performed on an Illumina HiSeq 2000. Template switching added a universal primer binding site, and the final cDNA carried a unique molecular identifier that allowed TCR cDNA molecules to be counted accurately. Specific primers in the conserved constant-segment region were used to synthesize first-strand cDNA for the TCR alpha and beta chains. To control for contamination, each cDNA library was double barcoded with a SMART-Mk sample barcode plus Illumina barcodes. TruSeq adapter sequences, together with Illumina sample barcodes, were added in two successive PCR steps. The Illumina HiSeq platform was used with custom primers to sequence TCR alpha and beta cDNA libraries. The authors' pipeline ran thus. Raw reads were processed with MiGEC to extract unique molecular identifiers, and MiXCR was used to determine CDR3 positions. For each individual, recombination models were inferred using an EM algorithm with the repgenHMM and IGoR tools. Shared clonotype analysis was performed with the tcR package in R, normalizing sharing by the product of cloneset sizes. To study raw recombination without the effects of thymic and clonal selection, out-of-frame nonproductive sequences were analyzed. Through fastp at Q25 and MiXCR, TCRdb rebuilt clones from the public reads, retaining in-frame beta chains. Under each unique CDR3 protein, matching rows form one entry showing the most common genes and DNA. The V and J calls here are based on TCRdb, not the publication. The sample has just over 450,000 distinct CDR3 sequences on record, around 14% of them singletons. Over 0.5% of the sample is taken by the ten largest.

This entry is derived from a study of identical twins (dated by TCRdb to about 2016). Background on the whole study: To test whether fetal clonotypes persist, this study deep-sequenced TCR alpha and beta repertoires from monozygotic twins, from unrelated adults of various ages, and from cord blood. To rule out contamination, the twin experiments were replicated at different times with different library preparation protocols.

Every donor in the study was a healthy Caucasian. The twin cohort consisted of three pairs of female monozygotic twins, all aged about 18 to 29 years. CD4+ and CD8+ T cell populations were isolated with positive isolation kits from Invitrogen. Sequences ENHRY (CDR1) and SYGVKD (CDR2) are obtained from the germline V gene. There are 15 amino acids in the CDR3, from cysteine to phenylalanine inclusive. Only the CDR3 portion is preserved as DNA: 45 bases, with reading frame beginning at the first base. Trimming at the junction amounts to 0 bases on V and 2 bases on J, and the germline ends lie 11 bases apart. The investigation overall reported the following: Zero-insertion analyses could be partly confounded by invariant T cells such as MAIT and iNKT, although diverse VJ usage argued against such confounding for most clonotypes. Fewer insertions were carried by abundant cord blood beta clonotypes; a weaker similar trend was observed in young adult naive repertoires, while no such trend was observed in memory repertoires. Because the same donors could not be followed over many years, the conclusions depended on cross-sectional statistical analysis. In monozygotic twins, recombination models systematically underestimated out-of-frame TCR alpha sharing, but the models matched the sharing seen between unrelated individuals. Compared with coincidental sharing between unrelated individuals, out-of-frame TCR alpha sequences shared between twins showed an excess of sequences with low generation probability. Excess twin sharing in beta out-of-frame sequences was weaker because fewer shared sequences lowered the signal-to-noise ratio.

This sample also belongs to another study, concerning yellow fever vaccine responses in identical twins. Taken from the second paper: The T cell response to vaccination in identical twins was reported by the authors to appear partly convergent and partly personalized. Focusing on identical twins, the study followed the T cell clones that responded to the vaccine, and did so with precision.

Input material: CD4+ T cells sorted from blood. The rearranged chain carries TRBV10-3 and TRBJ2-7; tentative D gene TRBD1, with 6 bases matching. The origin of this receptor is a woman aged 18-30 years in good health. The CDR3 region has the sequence CAISESGGQAYEQYF. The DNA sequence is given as TGTGCCATCAGTGAGTCAGGGGGACAAGCCTACGAGCAGTACTTC.